This T cell receptor beta chain derives from a study of cytotoxic CD8 clonotypes in ibrutinib-treated CLL. Study context: By median roughly 72 months, approximately twelve had progressed and some 14 stayed remitted; responses had been 2 complete and roughly 25 partial. General observations from the study: Baseline clonality was higher than in age-matched healthy donors and moved in step with circulating CD8+ T-cell counts.

Sequencing was performed with immunoSEQ multiplex PCR; in TCRdb, only in-frame clones are kept and a portion is missing. The repertoire consists of about 160,000 clones, with around nine tenths occurring once and the leading ten covering over 2.5%. Germline V gene sequence: CDR1 KGHSH, CDR2 LQKENI. The CDR3 is made up of 13 amino acids. The V gene lost 3 bases and the J gene lost 6 bases, with 11 bases spanning the gap. As for this clone: As yet, its antigen is unknown.

The chain recombines TRBV18 with TRBJ1-2, with unresolved D. Specimen: PBMCs, collected at disease progression, from a patient treated with ibrutinib. The receptor comes from a human donor with chronic lymphocytic leukemia. CDR3 nucleotides: TGTGCCAGCTCACCTGAGAGTTACGATGGCTACACCTTC. It translates to CASSPESYDGYTF.